The T cell receptor (beta chain) under discussion was sequenced for a study of spatial heterogeneity in lung cancer (dated by TCRdb to 2018 to 2020). For the study in its entirety: More beta-chain than alpha-chain transcripts were consistently detected, likely reflecting higher beta-chain transcript abundance. In the raw uncorrected reads, each unique combination of TCR and UMI appeared on average more than ten times. TCR alpha and beta repertoires were quantitatively compared across multiple tumor regions, matched nontumor lung and blood in non-small cell lung cancer. Nonsynonymous mutation counts, determined by whole-exome sequencing of tumor tissue, were related to features of the TCR repertoire. At surgery, 200 to 250 tumor regions, 64 matched nontumor lung samples and 45 to 60 PBMC samples were TCR-sequenced for both alpha and beta chains.

The library came from 5' RACE. For sequencing, a NextSeq 500 was employed. In the TCR library protocol, a unique molecular identifier was attached to each TCR cDNA molecule so that PCR and sequencing errors could be corrected. The study's own analysis went as follows. TCR identification, UMI-based error correction and CDR3 extraction were performed with Decombinator tools. Expanded TCRs were defined as those above a frequency of 2 per 1,000, corresponding to the top 1% of the tumor frequency distribution. Each repertoire was subsampled 100 times to 5,000 TCRs, after which Renyi diversity was computed with the R vegan package. CDR3 similarity networks were built from amino acid triplet string-kernel similarity, connecting CDR3s with pairwise similarity above 0.82. TCRdb passed the public sequencing reads through fastp at Q25 and MiXCR, retaining productive beta sequences. Every entry covers one CDR3 protein and lists the most common genes and DNA from its rows. The V and J calls were determined by TCRdb, not by the authors. Here the sample has roughly 91,000 distinct CDR3 sequences; 15% to 20% occur a single time. Jointly, the top ten make up roughly 6.2% of the sample.

What the study reported, not specific to this receptor: Additional single-cell paired TCR alpha and beta sequencing was considered necessary to confirm, at a functional level, the hypothesis that regional TCRs recognize regional mutations. Ubiquitous expanded tumor TCRs were detected in blood more often at tumor resection than at routine follow-up.

Sample time point, as interpreted from the label and publication: sample taken at primary tumor resection. Whole RNA extracted from tumor and nontumor lung tissue, or from cryopreserved PBMC samples, was used for TCR sequencing without cell sorting. The donors were fewer than 90 patients from the lung TRACERx cohort who had early-stage, untreated non-small cell lung cancer. Only patients with enough RNA available from two or more tumor regions were chosen for TCR sequencing. This clonotype was picked up many times. No cognate antigen has been identified for it. There are no base qualities to consult, and no much larger clone falls within one base. The sample consisted of PBMCs, taken at surgery. This clonotype originated in a male donor with early-stage non-small cell lung cancer.

The CDR3 here reads CSARQGAGSAGELFF. DNA sequence: TGCAGCGCGAGACAGGGGGCCGGTTCGGCCGGGGAGCTGTTTTTT. The rearrangement joined TRBV29-1 to TRBJ2-2; a stretch of 10 junction bases matches TRBD1. V loses 7 bases at its end and J loses 6 bases; junction bases beyond the gene matches: 11. The CDR3 holds 15 amino acids from the cysteine to the phenylalanine. Here the CDR3 DNA is all that survives: 45 bases in frame from base 1. As encoded in the germline V gene, CDR1 is SQVTM while CDR2 is ANQGSEA.